The clone carrying this T cell receptor (beta chain) was seen repeatedly, ten times or more. Antigen unknown. Each CDR3 protein gets one entry after TCRdb re-called the PCR reads with MiXCR. The sample includes approximately 590,000 distinct CDR3 sequences, about 25% seen only once; the top ten take 0.78%. The germline V and J ends were trimmed by 7 bases and 1 base, with 13 bases remaining between them. The germline V gene has CDR1 SNHLY and CDR2 FYNNEI. The CDR3 loop spans 14 amino acids. The record originates from a study of molecular identifiers for immune sequencing clone quantification. Overall study findings and caveats: Barcode collisions between identical TCR molecules could shrink estimates of highly expanded clone sizes. Beyond 20 RNA copies, clones held over 97% of effector molecules, compared with under 1% in naive cells.

Input material: naive CD8+ T cells from blood, with Jurkat cell RNA spiked in. The sample's subset: FACS-sorted CD8+CD4-CCR7+CD45RA+ naive T cells. The V call is TRBV2, the J call TRBJ1-1, with D possibly being TRBD1 (5 bases). The clonotype was recovered from a human donor in good health. Some libraries in this study had Jurkat cell RNA spiked in. CDR3 coding DNA: TGTGCCAGCACCAAGACAGTTCCGAACACTGAAGCTTTCTTT. It is translated as CASTKTVPNTEAFF.